This T cell receptor (beta chain) was recovered during a study of T cell responses to AZD1222 COVID-19 vaccine. The study, taken as a whole, reports: Clonal diversity was possibly underestimated; the donors were predominantly white British and more often female. At baseline, seropositivity was found in only five or six AZD1222 recipients. Nearly half of spike-specific TCRs reportedly target unmutated variant regions.

The method was immunoSEQ multiplex PCR; TCRdb's version includes in-frame clones alone and lacks a portion of them. There are around 140,000 clones in the sample; over 75% occur only once, and 6.9% lies in the top ten. As regards this clone: Its antigen is not known.

CDR1 MNHNS and CDR2 SASEGT come from the germline V gene. Trimming shortened V by 1 base and J by 0 bases, and 9 bases separated the two germline ends. CDR3 length equals 15 residues. Sequenced material: peripheral blood, taken on day 0 of AZD1222 vaccination. The clonotype comes from an adult in good health. This sequence joins TRBV6-1 and TRBJ1-2; D unresolved. The CDR3 spells CASSEGNGPNYGYTF. As DNA, the CDR3 is TGTGCCAGCAGTGAAGGGAACGGACCTAACTATGGCTACACCTTC.